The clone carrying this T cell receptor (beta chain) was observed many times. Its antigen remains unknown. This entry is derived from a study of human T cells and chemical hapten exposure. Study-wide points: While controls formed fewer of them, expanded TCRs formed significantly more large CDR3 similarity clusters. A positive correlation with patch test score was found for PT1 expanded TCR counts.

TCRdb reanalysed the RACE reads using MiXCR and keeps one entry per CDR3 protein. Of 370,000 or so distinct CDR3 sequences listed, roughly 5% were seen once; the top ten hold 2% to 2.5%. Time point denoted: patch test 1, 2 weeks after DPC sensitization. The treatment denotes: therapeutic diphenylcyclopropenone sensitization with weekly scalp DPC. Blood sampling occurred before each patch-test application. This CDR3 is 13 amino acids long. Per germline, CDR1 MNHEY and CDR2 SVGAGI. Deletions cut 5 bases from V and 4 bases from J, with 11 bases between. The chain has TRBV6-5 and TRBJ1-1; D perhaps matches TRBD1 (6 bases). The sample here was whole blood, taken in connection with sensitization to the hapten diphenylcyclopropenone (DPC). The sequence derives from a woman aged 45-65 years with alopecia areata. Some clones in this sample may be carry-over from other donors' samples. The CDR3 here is CASSGGGLTEAFF. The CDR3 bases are TGTGCCAGCAGTGGGGGGGGGCTCACTGAAGCTTTCTTT.